A single sample is the source of the 14 T cell receptor beta chains below, sequenced in a study of shared clonotypes between healthy human individuals. Naive CD8 cells lacked CD45RO and underwent positive selection for CCR7, leaving out terminally differentiated effector memory CD45RA+ cells. Using immunoSEQ multiplex PCR, the repertoire was profiled, and TCRdb retains in-frame clones only, with some absent. The table lists some 2 million clones, around 96% of them singletons, with 0.95% to 1.5% in the top ten. Sequencing was done on a sample of naive CD8+ T cells sorted from blood. Source of these receptors: a man younger than 30 in good health.

Points on this clone: This sample includes further DNA sequences coding for the same CDR3. This chain connects TRBV4-1 to TRBJ1-2; D not resolved. This CDR3 contains 15 residues. Germline lookup yields CDR1 MGHRA and CDR2 YSYEKL. V gave up 0 bases and J gave up 4 bases, with 12 bases separating them. Written as DNA, the CDR3 is TGCGCCAGCAGCCAAGAAGGCAGCGGGGTCTATGGCTACACCTTC. This encodes CASSQEGSGVYGYTF.

The V and J genes are TRBV27 and TRBJ1-2, with 7 nucleotides matching TRBD1. This CDR3 has 15 amino acids. V lost 5 bases to trimming and J lost 8 bases; unmatched junction nucleotides: 14. CDR1 MNHEY and CDR2 SMNVEV come from the germline V gene (reference sequence). CDR3 nucleotides: TGTGCCAGCAGTCCCGGGACACAGGGGCTTTGGGGCTACACCTTC. This codes for CASSPGTQGLWGYTF.

This clone was counted once. The sample contains more than one DNA sequence encoding this CDR3. The chain has TRBV30 and TRBJ2-7; a possible D gene is TRBD1 (5 bases). CDR1 and CDR2 (germline): GTSNPN, SVGIG (reference sequence). The V end lost 1 base, the J end lost 1 base, and 8 bases lay between the germline ends. The length of the CDR3 is 13 residues. DNA for the CDR3: TGTGCCTGGAGTGGGGGCATTTCCTACGAGCAGTACTTC. Translation gives CAWSGGISYEQYF. The full variable domain, in which reference TRBV30 and TRBJ2-7 provide the parts outside the CDR3, is SQTIHQWPATLVQPVGSPLSLECTVEGTSNPNLYWYRQAAGRGLQLLFYSVGIGQISSEVPQNLSASRPQDRQFILSSKKLLLSDSGFYLCAWSGGISYEQYFGPGTRLTVT.

The chain links TRBV28 to TRBJ1-5, with D possibly being TRBD1 (6 bases). Germline V gives CDR1 MDHEN, CDR2 SYDVKM. Deletions cut 4 bases from V and 3 bases from J, with 10 bases between. The CDR3 contains 14 residues. CDR3 nucleotide sequence: TGTGCCAGCAGTTGGCAGGGGTTCAATCAGCCCCAGCATTTT. It encodes CASSWQGFNQPQHF.

This chain uses TRBV11-2 with TRBJ1-4; 9 nucleotides agree with TRBD1. Germline V CDR1 and CDR2: SGHAT, FQNNGV. The junction had 5 bases not matched to a gene; V was cut back by 1 base and J by 2 bases. The CDR3 totals 17 residues. The CDR3 protein is CASSLVGQGPTNEKLFF. The CDR3 DNA sequence: TGTGCCAGCAGCTTAGTGGGACAGGGTCCGACTAATGAAAAACTGTTTTTT. Full variable domain (outside the CDR3, taken from reference TRBV11-2 and TRBJ1-4): EAGVAQSPRYKIIEKRQSVAFWCNPISGHATLYWYQQILGQGPKLLIQFQNNGVVDDSQLPKDRFSAERLKGVDSTLKIQPAKLEDSAVYLCASSLVGQGPTNEKLFFGSGTQLSVL.

The chain has TRBV7-9 and TRBJ1-2; D is unresolved. CDR1 and CDR2 from the germline V gene are SEHNR and FQNEAQ (reference sequence). Trimming left V 5 bases short and J 2 bases short, with 18 bases between. The CDR3 sequence is 16 residues long. The CDR3: CASSPTEFPSNYGYTF. CDR3 DNA: TGTGCCAGCAGCCCTACAGAGTTCCCTTCAAACTATGGCTACACCTTC.

CDR3 loop: CASSRTQIEAFF. In nucleotides, the CDR3 is TGTGCCAGCAGTAGGACCCAGATAGAAGCTTTCTTT. The chain couples TRBV2 to TRBJ1-1; D is undetermined. Trimming removed 5 bases at V and 8 bases at J, with 12 bases between. Looked up from germline, CDR1 is SNHLY and CDR2 is FYNNEI. This CDR3 spans 12 amino acids.

V gene TRBV4-1 combines with J gene TRBJ1-2; D uncertain. This CDR3 region has 13 residues. Per germline, CDR1 MGHRA and CDR2 YSYEKL. Trimming cost V 1 base and J 7 bases, with 10 bases left between them. As DNA, the CDR3 is TGCGCCAGCAGCCAAGCAGGACCGGGTGGCTACACCTTC. It encodes CASSQAGPGGYTF.

V gene TRBV11-2 combines with J gene TRBJ2-1; tentative D call: TRBD2 (5 bases). The CDR3 contains 16 residues. Looked up from germline, CDR1 is SGHAT and CDR2 is FQNNGV. Between the trimmed V and J ends, which lost 1 base and 3 bases, there was a span of 13 bases. The CDR3 DNA reads as TGTGCCAGCAGCTTAGCAATGTCGGGGATCTACAATGAGCAGTTCTTC. Its translation: CASSLAMSGIYNEQFF.

The chain has TRBV6-5 and TRBJ1-5; perhaps TRBD1 as D (5 bases). The length of the CDR3 is 13 residues. The germline gives CDR1 MNHEY, CDR2 SVGAGI. V lost 9 bases and J lost 3, with 12 bases in between. The CDR3 region is CASAVGDNQPQHF. As DNA, the CDR3 is TGTGCCAGTGCCGTGGGGGACAATCAGCCCCAGCATTTT.

V is TRBV4-1 and J is TRBJ2-7, with 10 bases lining up with TRBD2. CDR1 and CDR2 (germline): MGHRA, YSYEKL. V lost 4 bases, J lost 3 bases, and 6 bases stayed unmatched. This CDR3 is built from 15 residues. The CDR3 DNA sequence: TGCGCCAGCAGCCCCTCAAGCGGGGGGGGCTACGAGCAGTACTTC. Protein product: CASSPSSGGGYEQYF.

The chain employs TRBV7-9 and TRBJ2-2; D is undetermined. Looked up from germline, CDR1 is SEHNR and CDR2 is FQNEAQ (reference sequence). Trimming took off 8 bases at V and 6 bases at J, with 4 bases between the two ends. The CDR3 sequence is 10 residues long. The CDR3 DNA reads as TGTGCCAGCTGGTCCGGGGAGCTGTTTTTT. Translated: CASWSGELFF.

The chain links TRBV7-9 to TRBJ1-4; D might be TRBD1 (5 bases). The V gene lost 5 bases and the J gene lost 13 bases, with 17 bases spanning the gap. The CDR3 spans 13 residues. Germline V CDR1 and CDR2: SEHNR, FQNEAQ (reference sequence). CDR3 nucleotides: TGTGCCAGCAGCCCTATTTCAGGGTTGGGACTGTTTTTT. Translation gives CASSPISGLGLFF.

The CDR3 here is CASSSPAGGSPDTQYF. DNA for the CDR3: TGTGCCAGCAGCTCCCCAGCGGGGGGGTCCCCAGATACGCAGTATTTT. The J gene is TRBJ2-3, the V gene TRBV7-9; TRBD2 matches at 10 bases. CDR3 length equals 16 residues. Germline loops: CDR1 SEHNR, CDR2 FQNEAQ (reference sequence). V was pared by 4 bases and J by 4 bases, with 8 bases of the junction left unmatched.